The T cell receptor (beta chain) described here comes from a study of T-cell memory formation after mild COVID-19. Whole-study results and caveats: Clones contracting across day 15 to 85 had a balanced CD4/CD8 profile; later expanding clones leaned CD4+. Those CD4+ clones that contracted were mainly in CM and EM (CD8+ ones in EMRA).

Comments on this clonotype: Its antigen is still unknown.

This CDR3 comprises 17 residues. CDR1 is SNHLY and CDR2 is FYNNEI in the germline V gene. After removal of 3 bases from V and 3 bases from J, the junction contained 10 bases not matched to a gene. Employing constant-segment primers, 5'RACE generated TCR alpha and TCR beta cDNA libraries bearing sample barcodes and UMIs. One entry per CDR3 protein, called by TCRdb with MiXCR from the 5' RACE reads. The sample has 300,000 to 350,000 distinct CDR3 sequences, around 19% seen once; the top ten hold 20% to 25%. J is TRBJ1-3 and V is TRBV2; 8 nucleotides align to TRBD1. This clonotype was obtained from a man between 18 and 35 years old who had mild COVID-19 (a few samples of this study predate the infection). Cell type and time point are not known. The sample was PBMCs or a T cell subset sorted from them (not recorded which). The CDR3 bases are TGTGCCAGCAGTGATCTATCTCCAGGGGGCCGTGGAAACACCATATATTTT. It encodes CASSDLSPGGRGNTIYF.